The clone carrying this TCR beta chain has a single count. The antigen is unknown. Sequencing used immunoSEQ multiplex PCR; TCRdb keeps in-frame clones, though not all of them. The repertoire consists of approximately 100,000 clones, with approximately 83% occurring once and the leading ten covering 6.3%. These data originate in a study of PD-1 blockade in mismatch repair-deficient tumors. Study-level background: Enrolled about 2013-2016, patients had progressing, pretreated mismatch repair-deficient cancers of 12 to 13 types. Whole-study results and caveats: After pembrolizumab, tumor-resident clones rose rapidly, then generally contracted before radiologic responses.

CDR3 length: 15 residues. V lost 4 bases to trimming and J lost 4 bases; unmatched junction nucleotides: 5. Germline CDR1 is SGDLS and CDR2 is YYNGEE. A few pembrolizumab responders had their TCRs sequenced. J is TRBJ2-1 and V is TRBV9; 10 positions agree with TRBD2. The source was peripheral blood, collected roughly 35 weeks after starting pembrolizumab. The source of this sequence is an adult with mismatch repair-deficient cancer. In DNA, the CDR3 is TGTGCCAGCAGCCCCCGGACTAGCGGATACAATGAGCAGTTCTTC. Residues: CASSPRTSGYNEQFF.